These 2 T cell receptor beta chains were sequenced from one sample in a study of blood T cell repertoires in COVID-19. Libraries were prepared by immunoSEQ multiplex PCR; TCRdb keeps only in-frame clonotypes and omits some of them. The profile shows approximately 300,000 clones, about 93% of them singletons. The sample consisted of peripheral blood. The receptor source for this set is a woman in her thirties with COVID-19, enrolled during active disease.

The chain has TRBV28 and TRBJ1-2; TRBD1 matches at 8 bases. CDR1 and CDR2 (germline): MDHEN, SYDVKM. The CDR3 runs 14 residues. V lost 3 bases, J lost 5 bases, and 5 bases stayed unmatched. CDR3 in amino acids: CASSFRTGNYGYTF. The CDR3 DNA is TGTGCCAGCAGTTTTCGGACAGGGAATTATGGCTACACCTTC.

This clone was found once. The CDR3 reads CASSANRFTYEQYF. The CDR3 DNA reads as TGTGCCAGCAGCGCGAACAGGTTTACCTACGAGCAGTACTTC. The chain employs TRBV11-2 and TRBJ2-7, with D possibly being TRBD1 (5 bases). The V end was cut by 5 bases, the J end by 2 bases, with 13 bases between. Germline assignment: CDR1 SGHAT and CDR2 FQNNGV. The CDR3 has 14 amino acids.